The T cell receptor (beta chain) under discussion was sequenced for a study of T-cell reconstitution after alpha-beta-depleted transplantation in children. This clonotype came up a few times. Its target is not known. Findings of the study overall: Expanded clones from the graft, numbering several hundred, reportedly supplied alpha-beta T cells about two months after transplant.

Preparation of the TCRbeta library used unique molecular identifiers. TCRdb re-called the PCR reads with MiXCR, one entry per CDR3 protein. The sample shows fewer than 750,000 distinct CDR3 sequences, around 27% of them seen only once. The input for sequencing was PBMCs, taken before TCRalphabeta/CD19-depleted stem cell transplant. The origin of this receptor is a boy under two years old with Wiskott-Aldrich syndrome, due to receive a stem cell transplant.

The DNA of the CDR3 is TGCGCCAGCAGCTTGAGGACAGGGACCTACGAGCAGTACTTC. This codes for CASSLRTGTYEQYF. J is TRBJ2-7 and V is TRBV5-1; TRBD1 agrees at 8 bases. The CDR3 loop spans 14 amino acids. The junction had 2 bases not matched to a gene; V was cut back by 1 base and J by 2 bases. The germline V gene encodes CDR1 SGHRS and CDR2 YFSETQ.